This T cell receptor (beta chain) was sequenced in a study of early stage breast cancer tumors. Study information: Invasive lobular carcinomas made up about 30% of the 12 ER+/PR+/HER2- tumors.

Overall study findings and caveats: Compared with adjacent normal breast, tumors showed around 2.5-fold denser, more clonal T cells. In 14 of 16 patients, blood comparison separated tumor from normal breast. Enriched TCRB sequences shared across patients were mostly commonly generated sequences.

After removal of 7 bases from V and 11 bases from J, the junction contained 10 bases not matched to a gene. The CDR3 length is 12 residues. The germline V gene has CDR1 SQVTM and CDR2 ANQGSEA. Comments on this clone: Its specificity is unknown.

Data came from immunoSEQ multiplex PCR; TCRdb stores just in-frame clones and leaves some out. Here the sample spans fewer than 70,000 clones, roughly 80% being singletons. The sequencing input was blood. The chain links TRBV29-1 to TRBJ1-4, with 7 bases aligning to TRBD1. This clonotype originated in a person aged 35-50 years with breast cancer. The CDR3 bases are TGCAGCGGAGGAGGACAGGCCGAGAAACTGTTTTTT. Translating it yields CSGGGQAEKLFF. Together with reference TRBV29-1 and TRBJ1-4, the CDR3 gives the full variable domain: SAVISQKPSRDICQRGTSLTIQCQVDSQVTMMFWYRQQPGQSLTLIATANQGSEATYESGFVIDKFPISRPNLTFSTLTVSNMSPEDSSIYLCSGGGQAEKLFFGSGTQLSVL.